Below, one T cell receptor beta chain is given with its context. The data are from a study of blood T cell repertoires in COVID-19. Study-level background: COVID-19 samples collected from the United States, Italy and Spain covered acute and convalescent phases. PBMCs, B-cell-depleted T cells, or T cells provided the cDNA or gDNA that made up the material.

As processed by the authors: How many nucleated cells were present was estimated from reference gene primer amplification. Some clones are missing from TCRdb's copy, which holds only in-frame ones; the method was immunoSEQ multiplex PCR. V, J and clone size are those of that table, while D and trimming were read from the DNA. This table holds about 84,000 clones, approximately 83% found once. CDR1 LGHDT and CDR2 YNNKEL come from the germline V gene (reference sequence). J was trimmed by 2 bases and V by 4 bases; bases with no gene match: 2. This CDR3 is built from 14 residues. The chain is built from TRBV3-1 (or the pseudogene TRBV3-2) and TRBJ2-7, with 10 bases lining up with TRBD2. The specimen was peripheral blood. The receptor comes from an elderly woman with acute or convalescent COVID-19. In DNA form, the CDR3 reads TGTGCCAGCAGCCGTAGCGGGGGGACCTACGAGCAGTACTTC. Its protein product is CASSRSGGTYEQYF.